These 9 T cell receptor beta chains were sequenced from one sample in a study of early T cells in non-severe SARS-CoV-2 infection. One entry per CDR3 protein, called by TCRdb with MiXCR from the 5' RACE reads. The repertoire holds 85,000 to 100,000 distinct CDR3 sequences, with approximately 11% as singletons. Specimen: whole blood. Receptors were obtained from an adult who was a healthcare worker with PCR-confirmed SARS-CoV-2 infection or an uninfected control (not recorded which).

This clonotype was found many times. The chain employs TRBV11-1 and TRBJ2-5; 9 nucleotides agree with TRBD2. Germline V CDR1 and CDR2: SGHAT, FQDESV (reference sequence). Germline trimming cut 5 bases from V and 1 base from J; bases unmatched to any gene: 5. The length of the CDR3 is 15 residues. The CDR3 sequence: CASSDSGRRQETQYF. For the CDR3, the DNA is TGTGCCAGCAGCGATAGCGGGAGACGCCAAGAGACCCAGTACTTC.

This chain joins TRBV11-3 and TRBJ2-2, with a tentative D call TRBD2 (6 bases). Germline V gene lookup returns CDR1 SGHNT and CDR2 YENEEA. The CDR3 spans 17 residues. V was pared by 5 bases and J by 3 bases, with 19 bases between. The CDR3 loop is CASSPRRAGRDTGELFF. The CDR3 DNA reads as TGTGCCAGCAGCCCCCGAAGGGCGGGACGGGACACCGGGGAGCTGTTTTTT.

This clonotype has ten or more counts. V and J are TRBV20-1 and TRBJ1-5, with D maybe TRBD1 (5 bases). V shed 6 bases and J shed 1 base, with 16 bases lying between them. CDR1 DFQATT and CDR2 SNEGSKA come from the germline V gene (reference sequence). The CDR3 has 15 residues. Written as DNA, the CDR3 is TGCAGTGCCCACGGGACGGGAGGAAGCAATCAGCCCCAGCATTTT. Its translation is CSAHGTGGSNQPQHF.

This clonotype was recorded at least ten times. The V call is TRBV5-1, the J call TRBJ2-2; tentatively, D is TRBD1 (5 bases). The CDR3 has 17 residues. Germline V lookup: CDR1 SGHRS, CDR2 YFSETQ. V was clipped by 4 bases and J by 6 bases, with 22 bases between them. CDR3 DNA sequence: TGCGCCAGCAGCCCGAGAAGTGGTGGGGCTGCCGCCGGGGAGCTGTTTTTT. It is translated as CASSPRSGGAAAGELFF.

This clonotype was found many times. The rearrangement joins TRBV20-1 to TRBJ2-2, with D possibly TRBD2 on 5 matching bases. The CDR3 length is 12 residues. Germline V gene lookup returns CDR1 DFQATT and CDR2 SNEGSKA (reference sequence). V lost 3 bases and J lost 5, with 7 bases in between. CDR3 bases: TGCAGTGCTAGCGGGGATACCGGGGAGCTGTTTTTT. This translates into CSASGDTGELFF.

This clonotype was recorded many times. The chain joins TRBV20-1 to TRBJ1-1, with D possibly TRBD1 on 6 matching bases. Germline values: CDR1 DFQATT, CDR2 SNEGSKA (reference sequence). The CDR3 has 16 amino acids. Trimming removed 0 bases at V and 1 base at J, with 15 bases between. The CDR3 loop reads CSARDIGGRSNTEAFF. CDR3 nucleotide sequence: TGCAGTGCTAGAGATATCGGGGGGCGATCGAACACTGAAGCTTTCTTT.

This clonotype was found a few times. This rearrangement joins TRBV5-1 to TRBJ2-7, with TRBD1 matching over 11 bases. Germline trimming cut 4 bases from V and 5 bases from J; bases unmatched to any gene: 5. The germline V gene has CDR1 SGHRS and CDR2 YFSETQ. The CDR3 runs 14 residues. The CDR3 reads CASSEDRGLDEQYF. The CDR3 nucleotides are TGCGCCAGCAGCGAGGACAGGGGGCTGGACGAGCAGTACTTC.

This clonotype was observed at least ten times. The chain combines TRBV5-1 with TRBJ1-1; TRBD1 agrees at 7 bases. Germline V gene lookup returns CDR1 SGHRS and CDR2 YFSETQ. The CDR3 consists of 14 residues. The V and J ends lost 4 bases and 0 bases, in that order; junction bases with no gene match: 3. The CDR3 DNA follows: TGCGCCAGCAGCCGGGACAGTTTGAACACTGAAGCTTTCTTT. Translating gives CASSRDSLNTEAFF.

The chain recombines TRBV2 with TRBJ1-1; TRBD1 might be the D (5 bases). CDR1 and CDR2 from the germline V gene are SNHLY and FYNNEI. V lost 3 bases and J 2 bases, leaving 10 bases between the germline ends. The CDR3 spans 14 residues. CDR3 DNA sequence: TGTGCCAGCAGTGATCAAGACAGAAACACTGAAGCTTTCTTT. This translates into CASSDQDRNTEAFF. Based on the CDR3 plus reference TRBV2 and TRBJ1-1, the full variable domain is EPEVTQTPSHQVTQMGQEVILRCVPISNHLYFYWYRQILGQKVEFLVSFYNNEISEKSEIFDDQFSVERPDGSNFTLKIRSTKLEDSAMYFCASSDQDRNTEAFFGQGTRLTVV.